This T cell receptor (beta chain) was sequenced during a study of cytomegalovirus exposure and HLA in healthy donors (dated by TCRdb to 2016 to 2017). In the study overall: According to a later analysis, one platform produced both the 120 validation repertoires and the approximately 600 repertoires of the first cohort. The study aimed to test whether cataloging public T cell receptors could reveal signatures of past pathogen exposure. Besides the first cohort of roughly 700 subjects, a separate validation cohort made up of 120 different subjects was used. The study combined high-throughput TCR immunosequencing, statistical association of individual TCRs with disease status, and machine learning to predict cytomegalovirus infection status. Broader findings and caveats from the paper: In the study, approximately 150 TCR beta chains were listed as associated with cytomegalovirus. A later analysis found that TCRs clustered in the first cohort also tended to co-occur in the roughly 120 validation repertoires, with 94% of cluster scores above 0. According to the authors, the approach could potentially be generalized to other disease states and immunological phenotypes. Cytomegalovirus status was reported to be diagnosed by the classifier with high specificity and sensitivity in both the original and validation cohorts. A few of the identified cytomegalovirus-associated TCR beta chains were confirmed in vitro to be specific for cytomegalovirus antigens. Most TCR sequences were observed very rarely across donors, whereas some public TCRs were present in many individuals. The validation cohort had no HLA typing available for a later analysis, so co-occurrence within that cohort was assessed over all 120 or so repertoires.

Library construction relied on the immunoSEQ multiplex PCR assay. In the source study's methods: A statistical classification framework was developed to diagnose cytomegalovirus status using the catalog of TCR beta chain sequences. TCRdb limited this immuneACCESS table to in-frame rearrangements with V and J called. A share of clones is missing; checked studies link under half to unresolved V genes, and the rest is unexplained. V and J calls and clone size are those listed in that table; D and trimming were worked out from the DNA. This sample lists 210,000 or so clones; approximately 86% were detected once. Of the sample, about 2.7% is held by the ten largest clones. Comment on this clone: Its antigen is unknown. No quality values exist for individual bases; no much larger clone is one base distant.

Donors formed part of the validation cohort, which comprised some 120 subjects and was distinct from the first cohort of over 500 subjects. This clonotype was sampled from a woman aged 18-29 years in good health and CMV-seronegative. The source material was PBMCs.

The DNA sequence is as follows: TGTGCCAGCAGTTTTCGGCGGGAGGGTGTTCAGCAGTACTTC. Protein translation: CASSFRREGVQQYF. The sequence is built from TRBV27 and TRBJ2-7, with 9 bases matching TRBD2. Ends trimmed: V by 3 bases, J by 8 bases; bases unmatched to a gene: 8. Measured from the cysteine to the phenylalanine, the CDR3 is 14 residues long. Only the CDR3 DNA is retained, 42 bases long and in frame from the first base. The germline V gene (reference sequence) gives CDR1 as MNHEY and CDR2 as SMNVEV.